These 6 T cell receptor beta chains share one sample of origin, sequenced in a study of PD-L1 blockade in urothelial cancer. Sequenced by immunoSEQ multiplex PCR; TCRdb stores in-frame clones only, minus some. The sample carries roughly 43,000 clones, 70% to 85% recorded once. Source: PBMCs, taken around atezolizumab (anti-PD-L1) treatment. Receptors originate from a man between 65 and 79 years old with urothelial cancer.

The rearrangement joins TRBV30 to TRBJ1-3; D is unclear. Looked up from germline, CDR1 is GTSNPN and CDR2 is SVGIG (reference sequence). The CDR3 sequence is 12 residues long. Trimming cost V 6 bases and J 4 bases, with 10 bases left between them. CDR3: CACQNAGNTIYF. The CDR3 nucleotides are TGTGCCTGTCAGAATGCCGGAAACACCATATATTTT.

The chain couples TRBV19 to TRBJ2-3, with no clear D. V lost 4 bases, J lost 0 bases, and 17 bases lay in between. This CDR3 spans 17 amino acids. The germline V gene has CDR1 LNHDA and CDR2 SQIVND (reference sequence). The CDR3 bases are TGTGCCAGTAGTAAGGTTGTAGCTGTCGGGAGCACAGATACGCAGTATTTT. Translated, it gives CASSKVVAVGSTDTQYF.

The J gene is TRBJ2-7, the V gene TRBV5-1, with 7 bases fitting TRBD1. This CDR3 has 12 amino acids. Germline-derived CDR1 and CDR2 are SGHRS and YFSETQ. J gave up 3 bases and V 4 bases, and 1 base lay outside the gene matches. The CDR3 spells CASSRQGYEQYF. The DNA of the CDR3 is TGCGCCAGCAGCCGACAGGGCTACGAGCAGTACTTC. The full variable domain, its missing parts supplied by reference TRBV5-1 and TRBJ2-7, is KAGVTQTPRYLIKTRGQQVTLSCSPISGHRSVSWYQQTPGQGLQFLFEYFSETQRNKGNFPGRFSGRQFSNSRSEMNVSTLELGDSALYLCASSRQGYEQYFGPGTRLTVT.

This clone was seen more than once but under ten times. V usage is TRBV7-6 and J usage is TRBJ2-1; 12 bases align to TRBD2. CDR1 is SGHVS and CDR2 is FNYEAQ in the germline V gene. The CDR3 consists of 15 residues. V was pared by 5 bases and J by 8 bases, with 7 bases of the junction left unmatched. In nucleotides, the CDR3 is TGTGCCAGCAGCCCCGAGACTAGCGGGAGTGATGAGCAGTTCTTC. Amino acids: CASSPETSGSDEQFF.

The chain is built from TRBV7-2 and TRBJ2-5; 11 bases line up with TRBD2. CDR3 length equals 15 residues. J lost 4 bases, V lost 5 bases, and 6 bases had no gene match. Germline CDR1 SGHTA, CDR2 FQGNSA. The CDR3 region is CASSMTSGIGETQYF. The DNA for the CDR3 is TGTGCCAGCAGCATGACTAGCGGGATAGGAGAGACCCAGTACTTC.

The CDR3 bases are TGCAGCGTTCCATTTCCCGCGACTAGCTCCTACAATGAGCAGTTCTTC. Encoded protein: CSVPFPATSSYNEQFF. V gene TRBV29-1 combines with J gene TRBJ2-1; TRBD2 is a possible D gene (6 bases). The CDR3 length is 16 residues. In germline, CDR1 is SQVTM, CDR2 ANQGSEA. Trimming left V 5 bases short and J 0 bases short, with 17 bases between.